This T cell receptor beta chain appears in the sequencing data of a study of cytomegalovirus exposure and HLA in healthy donors. Points from the study as a whole: Later on, an analysis showed TCR association rates differing by HLA locus, with DRB1 the most and HLA-C the fewest.

CDR1 is SGDLS and CDR2 is YYNGEE in the germline V gene. V was shortened by 4 bases and J by 1 base, with 11 bases between the two germline ends. The CDR3 runs 15 residues. Comment on this clone: Its target is not known.

PCR amplification relied on 60 Vbeta primers (plus 13 Jbeta primers). TCRdb's copy holds only in-frame clones and misses some; the assay was immunoSEQ multiplex PCR. The table lists some 150,000 clones, approximately 83% of them singletons, with roughly 4% in the top ten. Input material: PBMCs. This TCR was recovered from a man aged 40-55 years in good health and CMV-seropositive. The rearrangement uses TRBV9 and TRBJ2-2, with D perhaps matching TRBD2 (5 bases). This chain's CDR3 is CASSPPSGNTGELFF. CDR3 nucleotide sequence: TGTGCCAGCAGCCCGCCCAGCGGGAACACCGGGGAGCTGTTTTTT.